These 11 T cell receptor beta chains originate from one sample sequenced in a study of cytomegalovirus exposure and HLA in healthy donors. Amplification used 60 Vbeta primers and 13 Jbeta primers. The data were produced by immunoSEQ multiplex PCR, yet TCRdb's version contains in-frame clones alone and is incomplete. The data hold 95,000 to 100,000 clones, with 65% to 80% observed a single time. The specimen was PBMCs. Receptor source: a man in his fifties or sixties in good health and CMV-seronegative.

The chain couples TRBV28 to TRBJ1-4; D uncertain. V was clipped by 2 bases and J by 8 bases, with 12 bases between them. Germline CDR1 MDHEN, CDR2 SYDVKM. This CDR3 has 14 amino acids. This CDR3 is CASSLKEVGEKLFF. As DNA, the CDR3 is TGTGCCAGCAGTTTAAAGGAGGTCGGCGAAAAACTGTTTTTT. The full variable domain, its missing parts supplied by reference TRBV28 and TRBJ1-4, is DVKVTQSSRYLVKRTGEKVFLECVQDMDHENMFWYRQDPGLGLRLIYFSYDVKMKEKGDIPEGYSVSREKKERFSLILESASTNQTSMYLCASSLKEVGEKLFFGSGTQLSVL.

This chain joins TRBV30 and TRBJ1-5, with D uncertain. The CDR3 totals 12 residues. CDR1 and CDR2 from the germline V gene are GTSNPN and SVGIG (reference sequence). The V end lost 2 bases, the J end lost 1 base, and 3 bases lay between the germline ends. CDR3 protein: CAWSLSNQPQHF. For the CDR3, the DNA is TGTGCCTGGAGTCTGAGCAATCAGCCCCAGCATTTT.

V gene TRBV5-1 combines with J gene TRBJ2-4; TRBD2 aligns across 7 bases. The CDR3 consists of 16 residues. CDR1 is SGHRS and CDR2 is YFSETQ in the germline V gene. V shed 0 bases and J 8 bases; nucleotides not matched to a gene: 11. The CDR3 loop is CASSLGDSGIGDIQYF. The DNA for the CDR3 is TGCGCCAGCAGCTTGGGAGACAGCGGGATTGGGGACATTCAGTACTTC. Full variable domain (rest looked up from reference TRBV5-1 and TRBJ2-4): KAGVTQTPRYLIKTRGQQVTLSCSPISGHRSVSWYQQTPGQGLQFLFEYFSETQRNKGNFPGRFSGRQFSNSRSEMNVSTLELGDSALYLCASSLGDSGIGDIQYFGAGTRLSVL.

The CDR3 DNA reads as TGTGCCAGCAGTTATCCATCCAGTGGGGGGACCTACGAGCAGTACTTC. Translation gives CASSYPSSGGTYEQYF. The chain uses TRBV6-5 and TRBJ2-5, with D tentatively TRBD2 (6 bases). Near its end, the DNA agrees better with TRBJ2-7, so the J call may be wrong. Germline CDR1 and CDR2: MNHEY and SVGAGI. The CDR3 has 16 amino acids.

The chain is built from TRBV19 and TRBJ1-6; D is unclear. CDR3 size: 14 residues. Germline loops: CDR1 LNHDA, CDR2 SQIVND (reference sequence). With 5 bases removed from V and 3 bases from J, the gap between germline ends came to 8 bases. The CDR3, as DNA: TGTGCCAGTAGTCCGACTAGCTATAATTCACCCCTCCACTTT. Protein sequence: CASSPTSYNSPLHF.

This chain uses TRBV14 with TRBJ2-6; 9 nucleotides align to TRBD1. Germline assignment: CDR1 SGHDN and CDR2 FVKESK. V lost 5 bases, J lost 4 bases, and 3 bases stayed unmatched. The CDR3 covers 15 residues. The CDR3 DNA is TGTGCCAGCAGCGACAGGGGGACCGGGGCCAACGTCCTGACTTTC. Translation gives CASSDRGTGANVLTF.

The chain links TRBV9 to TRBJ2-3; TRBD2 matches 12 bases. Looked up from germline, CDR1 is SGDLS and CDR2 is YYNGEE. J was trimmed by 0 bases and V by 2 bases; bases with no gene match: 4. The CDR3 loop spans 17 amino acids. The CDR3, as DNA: TGTGCCAGCAGCGTGGACGGACTAGCGGGAAGCACAGATACGCAGTATTTT. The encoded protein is CASSVDGLAGSTDTQYF.

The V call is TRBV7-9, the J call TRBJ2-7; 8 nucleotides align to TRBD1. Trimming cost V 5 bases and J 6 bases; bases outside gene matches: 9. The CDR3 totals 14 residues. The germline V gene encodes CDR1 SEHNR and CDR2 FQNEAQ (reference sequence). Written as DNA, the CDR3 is TGTGCCAGCAGCACCGGGACAGGCCTCCTCGAGCAGTACTTC. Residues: CASSTGTGLLEQYF. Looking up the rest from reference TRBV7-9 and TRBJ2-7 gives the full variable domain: DTGVSQNPRHKITKRGQNVTFRCDPISEHNRLYWYRQTLGQGPEFLTYFQNEAQLEKSRLLSDRFSAERPKGSFSTLEIQRTEQGDSAMYLCASSTGTGLLEQYFGPGTRLTVT.

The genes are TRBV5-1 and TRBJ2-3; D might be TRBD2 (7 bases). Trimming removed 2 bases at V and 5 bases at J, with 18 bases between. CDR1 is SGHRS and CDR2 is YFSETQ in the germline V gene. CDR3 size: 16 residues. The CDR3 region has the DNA TGCGCCAGCAGCTTCGGGTCTGGGGGGGCCATAGATACGCAGTATTTT. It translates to CASSFGSGGAIDTQYF. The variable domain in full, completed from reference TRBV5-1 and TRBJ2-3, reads KAGVTQTPRYLIKTRGQQVTLSCSPISGHRSVSWYQQTPGQGLQFLFEYFSETQRNKGNFPGRFSGRQFSNSRSEMNVSTLELGDSALYLCASSFGSGGAIDTQYFGPGTRLTVL.

This CDR3 reads CASSRKGKETGLSSYNSPLHF. The CDR3 DNA sequence: TGTGCCAGCAGCCGAAAAGGGAAGGAGACAGGTTTAAGCTCCTATAATTCACCCCTCCACTTT. J is TRBJ1-6 and V is TRBV4-2; a possible D gene is TRBD1 (6 bases). This CDR3 has 21 residues. Germline CDR1 reads LGHNA; CDR2 reads YNFKEQ. With 4 bases removed from V and 0 bases from J, the gap between germline ends came to 25 bases.

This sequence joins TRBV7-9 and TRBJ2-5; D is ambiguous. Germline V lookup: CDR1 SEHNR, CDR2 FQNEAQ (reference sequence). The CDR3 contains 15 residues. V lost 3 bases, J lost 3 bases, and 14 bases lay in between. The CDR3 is CASSFKTTPEETQYF. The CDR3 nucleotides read TGTGCCAGCAGCTTTAAGACAACTCCTGAAGAGACCCAGTACTTC.